These T cell receptor beta chains were read from a single sample in a study of T-cell reconstitution after alpha-beta-depleted transplantation in children. A single record per CDR3 protein comes from TCRdb applying MiXCR to the PCR reads. In the table there are approximately 630,000 distinct CDR3 sequences, around 14% of which are singletons. Here the sequenced sample was PBMCs, taken before TCRalphabeta/CD19-depleted stem cell transplant. All receptors derive from a girl aged 2-10 years with congenital amegakaryocytic thrombocytopenia, due to receive a stem cell transplant. CDR3s include the opening cysteine and the closing phenylalanine or tryptophan. The D gene is left open where the match is weak. Size values are once, few and many counts, or a class for expanded clones, and some rows have none.

J gene,clone size,V gene,D gene,CDR3 protein,CDR3 DNA
TRBJ1-2,many,TRBV6-1,TRBD1,CASSDRVSTGYTF,TGTGCCAGCAGCGACAGGGTATCGACAGGCTACACCTTC
TRBJ2-1,many,TRBV6-1,NA,CASRLEGYNEQFF,TGTGCCAGCAGGCTCGAGGGGTACAATGAGCAGTTCTTC
TRBJ2-3,few,TRBV4-1,TRBD2,CASSLDSGKSTDTQYF,TGCGCCAGCAGCCTTGATAGCGGGAAGAGCACAGATACGCAGTATTTT
TRBJ2-7,few,TRBV7-9,NA,CASSTPGTYEQYF,TGTGCCAGCAGCACACCAGGTACCTACGAGCAGTACTTC
TRBJ2-5,many,TRBV12-3/TRBV12-4,TRBD2,CASSLQTSGEETQYF,TGTGCCAGCAGTCTTCAGACTAGCGGTGAAGAGACCCAGTACTTC
TRBJ1-5,many,TRBV6-1,NA,CASSDDRGYQPQHF,TGTGCCAGCAGCGACGACCGGGGGTATCAGCCCCAGCATTTT
TRBJ2-7,many,TRBV20-1,TRBD1,CSARDRQGSYEQYF,TGCAGTGCTAGAGATCGACAGGGCTCCTACGAGCAGTACTTC
TRBJ2-2,many,TRBV5-1,NA,CASSSPGTGELFF,TGCGCCAGCAGCTCCCCCGGGACCGGGGAGCTGTTTTTT
TRBJ2-7,NA,TRBV7-6,NA,CASSLAREGYEQYF,TGTGCCAGCAGCTTAGCGCGGGAAGGCTACGAGCAGTACTTC
TRBJ2-3,many,TRBV5-6,NA,CASSSHRDRGKDTQYF,TGTGCCAGCAGCTCTCACCGGGACCGAGGGAAAGATACGCAGTATTTT
TRBJ1-1,many,TRBV6-5,NA,CASSFANTEAFF,TGTGCCAGCAGCTTCGCTAACACTGAAGCTTTCTTT
TRBJ2-7,few,TRBV29-1,NA,CSVAFRWAYEQYF,TGCAGCGTTGCGTTCAGGTGGGCCTACGAGCAGTACTTC
TRBJ2-1,few,TRBV5-1,NA,CASSLETGGGEQFF,TGCGCCAGCAGCTTGGAGACAGGCGGCGGTGAGCAGTTCTTC
TRBJ2-7,many,TRBV6-5,TRBD1,CASSYSRTGAYEQYF,TGTGCCAGCAGTTACTCCAGGACAGGGGCCTACGAGCAGTACTTC
TRBJ2-2,few,TRBV15,NA,CATSRAGTGELFF,TGTGCCACCAGCAGAGCGGGCACCGGGGAGCTGTTTTTT
TRBJ2-7,NA,TRBV12-3/TRBV12-4,NA,CASSSIQGYYEQYF,TGTGCCAGCAGCTCCATACAGGGATACTACGAGCAGTACTTC
TRBJ2-7,NA,TRBV5-5,NA,CASRVGHPTTYEQYF,TGTGCCAGCAGGGTGGGTCATCCAACGACCTACGAGCAGTACTTC
TRBJ2-5,few,TRBV12-3/TRBV12-4,NA,CASSFEMEETQYF,TGTGCCAGCAGTTTCGAAATGGAGGAGACCCAGTACTTC
TRBJ2-7,few,TRBV4-1,TRBD1,CASSKDNRGSYEQYF,TGCGCCAGCAGCAAAGATAACAGGGGGAGCTACGAGCAGTACTTC
TRBJ2-7,few,TRBV11-1,NA,CASSLELYTEQYF,TGTGCCAGCAGCTTAGAGCTCTACACGGAGCAGTACTTC
TRBJ1-3,few,TRBV7-9,NA,CASSLANGNTIYF,TGTGCCAGCAGCTTGGCTAACGGAAACACCATATATTTT
TRBJ2-7,NA,TRBV6-1,TRBD1,CASSEDREPGREQYF,TGTGCCAGCAGTGAGGACAGGGAACCGGGTCGGGAGCAGTACTTC
TRBJ2-1,NA,TRBV19,TRBD2,CASSITTSGAYNEQFF,TGTGCCAGTAGTATCACCACTAGCGGGGCTTACAATGAGCAGTTCTTC
TRBJ2-2,many,TRBV9,TRBD1,CASSGGQANTGELFF,TGTGCCAGCAGCGGGGGACAGGCGAACACCGGGGAGCTGTTTTTT
TRBJ2-3,many,TRBV5-1,TRBD2,CASSSLAGPGDTQYF,TGCGCCAGCAGCTCGTTAGCGGGTCCGGGAGATACGCAGTATTTT
TRBJ2-7,NA,TRBV4-1,NA,CASSQETSSGILYF,TGCGCCAGCAGCCAAGAAACGTCCTCCGGGATCCTGTACTTC
TRBJ2-3,NA,TRBV5-5,TRBD2,CASRVGRVGTDTQYF,TGTGCCAGCAGGGTAGGGAGGGTCGGGACAGATACGCAGTATTTT
TRBJ1-1,NA,TRBV3-1,NA,CASSRPALGPNTEAFF,TGTGCCAGCAGCCGACCCGCTCTGGGGCCGAACACTGAAGCTTTCTTT
TRBJ2-2,many,TRBV6-5,NA,CASSYSHTGELFF,TGTGCCAGCAGTTACTCTCACACCGGGGAGCTGTTTTTT
TRBJ1-5,NA,TRBV2,TRBD1,CASRETGNNQPQHF,TGTGCCAGCAGGGAGACAGGGAATAATCAGCCCCAGCATTTT
TRBJ1-1,many,TRBV6-1,TRBD1,CASSELGQGGNTEAFF,TGTGCCAGCAGTGAACTGGGACAGGGGGGTAACACTGAAGCTTTCTTT
TRBJ1-2,NA,TRBV15,NA,CATSRAPAGEHYGYTF,TGTGCCACCAGCAGAGCTCCCGCAGGGGAGCACTATGGCTACACCTTC
TRBJ2-1,NA,TRBV18,NA,CASSPLFRDEQFF,TGTGCCAGCTCACCCCTTTTCAGGGATGAGCAGTTCTTC
TRBJ2-1,many,TRBV29-1,NA,CSVETPAADNEQFF,TGCAGCGTTGAGACGCCAGCCGCGGACAATGAGCAGTTCTTC
TRBJ2-7,many,TRBV4-1,NA,CASSFSSISYEQYF,TGCGCCAGCAGCTTCAGTAGTATTTCCTACGAGCAGTACTTC
TRBJ1-4,NA,TRBV30,NA,CASSASTNEKLFF,TGTGCCTCTTCGGCCTCAACTAATGAAAAACTGTTTTTT
TRBJ1-5,many,TRBV12-3/TRBV12-4,NA,CASSSTGRGSPQHF,TGTGCCAGCAGTTCGACAGGCCGGGGATCGCCCCAGCATTTT